The clone carrying this TCR beta chain occurred a few times. Its antigen remains unidentified. This record belongs to a study of Graves' ophthalmopathy and Graves' hyperthyroidism. The authors amplified TCR beta CDR3 regions from RNA transcripts. First-round RT-PCR used HTBI primers; second-round multiplex PCR followed. In TCRdb, the multiplex PCR reads were re-called with MiXCR into one record per CDR3 protein. The sample has approximately 700,000 distinct CDR3 sequences, roughly 39% seen once. Study-wide findings and caveats: Most expanded clonotypes in thyroid above 0.001 frequency also showed up in blood.

Germline lookup yields CDR1 DFQATT and CDR2 SNEGSKA (reference sequence). The CDR3 consists of 13 residues. V lost 3 bases and J lost 2, with 11 bases in between. Sequenced: peripheral blood. This clonotype was obtained from an adult man with Graves' ophthalmopathy. The chain is built from TRBV20-1 and TRBJ2-7; D is perhaps TRBD2 (5 bases). Here the CDR3 DNA reads TGCAGTGCTAGTTTCCTCGGGGCCTACGAGCAGTACTTC. This encodes CSASFLGAYEQYF.